These T cell receptor beta chains were read from a single sample in a study of PD-1 blockade in classical Hodgkin lymphoma. Only in-frame clones appear in the TCRdb table, and some are missing; sequencing was by immunoSEQ multiplex PCR. The table lists 20,000 to 30,000 clones, around 80% of them singletons. Sample: peripheral blood mononuclear cells (PBMCs), taken before the second cycle of nivolumab. These receptors all come from a human donor with classical Hodgkin lymphoma. Both conserved end residues are part of each CDR3. A D gene is named only where the DNA matches it firmly. Only some rows state a clone size, as once, few, many or a class for expanded clones.

-	14	-	TRBV2	TRBJ1-1	TGTGCCAGCAGTGATTACGGGAGCCGAACTGAAGCTTTCTTT	CASSDYGSRTEAFF
once	13	-	TRBV6-5	TRBJ2-7	TGTGCCAGCAGTCGGACTGGCACCTACGAGCAGTACTTC	CASSRTGTYEQYF
-	18	-	TRBV12-2	TRBJ1-6	-	CASRLGVGQGSYNSPLHF
-	12	-	TRBV6-5	TRBJ2-1	TGTGCCAGCAGTTATACAGGCAATGAGCAGTTCTTC	CASSYTGNEQFF
-	15	-	TRBV27	TRBJ2-3	TGTGCCAGCAGTCTCCTACAGGGTGGGCTTGATACGCAGTATTTT	CASSLLQGGLDTQYF
-	15	-	TRBV19	TRBJ1-5	TGTGCCAGTACCCAGCAACCGCGAGGCAATCAGCCCCAGCATTTT	CASTQQPRGNQPQHF
-	16	TRBD1	TRBV7-9	TRBJ2-1	TGTGCCAGCAGCTCCAAAATGGGACAGACCCACAATGAGCAGTTCTTC	CASSSKMGQTHNEQFF
-	15	TRBD2	TRBV30	TRBJ2-2	TGTGCCTGGAGCGCTAGCGGGGGACGCACCGGGGAGCTGTTTTTT	CAWSASGGRTGELFF
-	16	TRBD1	TRBV30	TRBJ2-3	TGTGCCTGGAGTGATTTCGGGACAGGGCTGTCAGATACGCAGTATTTT	CAWSDFGTGLSDTQYF
-	16	TRBD2	TRBV4-3	TRBJ2-1	TGCGCCAGCAGCCCTCAAGGGCGGGGGGGGTACAATGAGCAGTTCTTC	CASSPQGRGGYNEQFF
-	14	-	TRBV6-5	TRBJ1-6	TGTGCCAGCAAGTACTACAGGGAAAACTCACCCCTCCACTTT	CASKYYRENSPLHF
-	16	-	TRBV5-5	TRBJ2-3	TGTGCCAGCAGCCTGACGACTACAGGATTCACAGATACGCAGTATTTT	CASSLTTTGFTDTQYF
-	16	TRBD1	TRBV7-2	TRBJ1-4	TGTGCCAGCAGCTTAGCGGGGACAGGGGAAGGCAAAAAACTGTTTTTT	CASSLAGTGEGKKLFF
-	14	-	TRBV5-7	TRBJ1-6	TGTGCCAGCAGCTTTTCAGGGTCCCAATCACCCCTCCACTTT	CASSFSGSQSPLHF
-	13	-	TRBV5-6	TRBJ2-5	TGTGCCAGCAGCTTAGACGAGCAAGAGACCCAGTACTTC	CASSLDEQETQYF
-	14	TRBD1	TRBV10-3	TRBJ2-2	TGTGCCACCCGACAGGGGGCGAACACCGGGGAGCTGTTTTTT	CATRQGANTGELFF
-	16	TRBD2	TRBV28	TRBJ2-2	TGTGCCAGCAGTTTAGGGCTAGCGGGGGGAGCCGGGGAGCTGTTTTTT	CASSLGLAGGAGELFF
-	16	TRBD2	TRBV19	TRBJ2-3	TGTGCCAGTAGTATATATGGGACTAGCGGGCGGGGTGAGCAGTATTTT	CASSIYGTSGRGEQYF
-	14	-	TRBV7-2	TRBJ1-1	TGTGCCAGCAGCTTAAGTGTTATGGACACTGAAGCTTTCTTT	CASSLSVMDTEAFF
-	16	TRBD2	TRBV7-2	TRBJ2-1	TGTGCCAGCAGCTTAAGCCCCCGGACTAGCGGGGGGGCACCGTTCTTC	CASSLSPRTSGGAPFF
-	16	-	TRBV7-2	TRBJ2-2	TGTGCCAGCAGCTTATTTTCCCCTGTAAACACCGGGGAGCTGTTTTTT	CASSLFSPVNTGELFF
once	13	-	TRBV5-8	TRBJ2-7	TGTGCCAGCAGCTTTCGGACAGCCTACGAGCAGTACTTC	CASSFRTAYEQYF
-	17	TRBD2	TRBV4-2	TRBJ2-5	TGTGCCAGCAGCCAAGATGGGGGACTAGCGGAGCAAGAGACCCAGTACTTC	CASSQDGGLAEQETQYF
-	12	TRBD1	TRBV19	TRBJ1-2	TGTGCCAGTGCTGACAGGGGGCCCTCCTACACCTTC	CASADRGPSYTF
-	15	TRBD2	TRBV15	TRBJ2-7	TGTGCCACCAGCAGAGATTTAGCGGGGGCCGGGGAGCAGTACTTC	CATSRDLAGAGEQYF
-	18	-	TRBV6-1	TRBJ2-6	TGTGCCAGCAGTGAGTTAGATAGAGCTGGGTCTGGGGCCAACGTCCTGACTTTC	CASSELDRAGSGANVLTF
-	14	-	TRBV19	TRBJ1-1	TGTGCCAGTATTGGCCAGGGGATGAACACTGAAGCTTTCTTT	CASIGQGMNTEAFF
-	14	-	TRBV19	TRBJ2-1	TGTGCCAGTAATCCGACTTACTCCTACAATGAGCAGTTCTTC	CASNPTYSYNEQFF
once	17	-	TRBV4-2	TRBJ2-1	TGTGCCAGCAGCCAAGATATTCAGGGGAGCTCCTACAATGAGCAGTTCTTC	CASSQDIQGSSYNEQFF
-	13	-	TRBV15	TRBJ1-6	TGTGCCACCAGCATCGTGTATAATTCACCCCTCCACTTT	CATSIVYNSPLHF
-	17	TRBD2	TRBV4-1	TRBJ2-5	TGCGCCAGCAGCCAAGATCTAAATAGCGGGGGGGTAAAGACCCAGTACTTC	CASSQDLNSGGVKTQYF
medium-sized	15	TRBD1	TRBV5-6	TRBJ1-5	TGTGCCAGCAGCAACAGGGGTTGGGAGAGTCAGCCCCAGCATTTT	CASSNRGWESQPQHF
-	15	TRBD1	TRBV19	TRBJ2-1	TGTGCCAGTAGTATAGATGGGACAGGGACCTGGGAGCAGTTCTTC	CASSIDGTGTWEQFF
-	14	-	TRBV18	TRBJ1-1	TGTGCCAGCTCACCACAAAGGTTGGGCACTGAAGCTTTCTTT	CASSPQRLGTEAFF
-	16	TRBD1	TRBV7-2	TRBJ2-1	TGTGCCAGCAGCGCCAGAACAGGGGGCGCCGGCAATGAGCAGTTCTTC	CASSARTGGAGNEQFF
once	15	-	TRBV18	TRBJ1-4	TGTGCCAGCTCCCGGGACACAGCAACTAATGAAAAACTGTTTTTT	CASSRDTATNEKLFF
-	14	-	TRBV27	TRBJ2-7	TGTGCCAGCAGTTTTTTCCCCGGGGGAGGCGAGCAGTACTTC	CASSFFPGGGEQYF
-	12	-	TRBV28	TRBJ2-7	TGTGCCAGCAGTTTTAGCGAGTACGAGCAGTACTTC	CASSFSEYEQYF
-	16	TRBD1	TRBV5-1	TRBJ2-3	TGCGCCAGCAGCTTGGTGGGACAGGGGAGCACAGATACGCAGTATTTT	CASSLVGQGSTDTQYF
-	15	TRBD2	TRBV2	TRBJ2-3	TGTGCCAGCAGTGACACAACGGGGGGACGCGATACGCAGTATTTT	CASSDTTGGRDTQYF
-	13	-	TRBV13	TRBJ2-7	TGTGCCAGCAGCTTATGGGGTACCTACGAGCAGTACTTC	CASSLWGTYEQYF
-	15	TRBD1	TRBV5-1	TRBJ2-3	TGCGCCAGCAGCTTAGGGACAGTTAATATAGATACGCAGTATTTT	CASSLGTVNIDTQYF
-	16	-	TRBV2	TRBJ1-4	TGTGCCAGCAGTGAAGGGACACTAAGGGGTAATGAAAAACTGTTTTTT	CASSEGTLRGNEKLFF
-	16	-	TRBV4-3	TRBJ1-4	TGCGCCAGCAGCCAAGATTTAACAGGGTGGGATGAAAAACTGTTTTTT	CASSQDLTGWDEKLFF
-	15	TRBD1	TRBV6-1	TRBJ1-2	TGTGCCAGCAGTGAGGTCGGACAGGTATCCGGTGGCTACACCTTC	CASSEVGQVSGGYTF
-	16	TRBD1	TRBV28	TRBJ2-1	TGTGCCAGCAGTCTCCTGACAGGGCGCTCCTACAATGAGCAGTTCTTC	CASSLLTGRSYNEQFF
-	15	-	TRBV6-6	TRBJ1-2	TGTGCCAGCAGTTACAATCGTCAGGGGCGCGATGGCTACACCTTC	CASSYNRQGRDGYTF
once	15	TRBD1	TRBV6-1	TRBJ2-1	TGTGCCAGCAGTGCTCCCGGACAGGGGAGAAATGAGCAGTTCTTC	CASSAPGQGRNEQFF
-	14	-	TRBV6-5	TRBJ1-5	TGTGCCAGCAGTGCCGGTTCCCCTAATCAGCCCCAGCATTTT	CASSAGSPNQPQHF
-	17	-	TRBV9	TRBJ2-3	TGTGCCAGCAGCAACGTCGGGGGGCGGGGGACCACAGATACGCAGTATTTT	CASSNVGGRGTTDTQYF
-	12	-	TRBV7-9	TRBJ2-7	TGTGCCAGCAGCTTAGGGACCTACGAGCAGTACTTC	CASSLGTYEQYF
-	14	-	TRBV2	TRBJ2-5	TGTGCCAGCAGTGATGCAAGCCCCAGAGAGACCCAGTACTTC	CASSDASPRETQYF
-	13	-	TRBV19	TRBJ1-4	TGTGCCAGTAGATGCAAGGGCTGTGAAAAACTGTTTTTT	CASRCKGCEKLFF